Below are 28 T cell receptor beta chains sequenced from a single sample in a study of blood T cell repertoires in COVID-19 (TCRdb year 2020). Library preparation employed the immunoSEQ multiplex PCR assay. Imported from immuneACCESS, the table was reduced by TCRdb to in-frame sequences with V and J called. These copies leave out some clones; in studies compared against another copy, an unresolved V gene accounts for under half, and the cause of the remainder is not known. The sample table records over 150,000 clones; about 80% of these occur just once. Roughly 7% of the sample is in the top ten clones. Specimen: PBMCs or T cells enriched from blood (not recorded which). The receptors derive from a man aged 35-49 years who had recovered from COVID-19.

J is TRBJ1-5 and V is TRBV28, with unresolved D. Germline CDR1 MDHEN, CDR2 SYDVKM. Deletions cut 6 bases from V and 4 bases from J, with 16 bases between. This CDR3 is built from 15 residues. As DNA, the CDR3 is TGTGCCAGCAGCAATACCGGGATATCGAATCAGCCCCAGCATTTT. It is translated as CASSNTGISNQPQHF.

This clone was seen once. The CDR3, as DNA: TGTGCCAGCAGCTCTCGGGACAGGAACACCGGGGAGCTGTTTTTT. This translates into CASSSRDRNTGELFF. The chain has TRBV7-3 and TRBJ2-2, with 7 bases matching TRBD1. Trimming removed 4 bases from V and 1 base from J; junction bases left unmatched: 3. This CDR3 region has 15 residues. CDR1 and CDR2 from the germline V gene are SGHTA and FQGTGA.

This clone occurred a few times. The CDR3 region is CASSLLQGNMNTEAFF. In DNA, the CDR3 is TGTGCCAGCAGCTTATTACAGGGGAATATGAACACTGAAGCTTTCTTT. The chain couples TRBV7-9 to TRBJ1-1, with 7 nucleotides matching TRBD1. V was pared by 2 bases and J by 0 bases, with 6 bases of the junction left unmatched. CDR3 length: 16 residues. Per germline, CDR1 SEHNR and CDR2 FQNEAQ (reference sequence).

V and J are TRBV4-1 and TRBJ1-6; D unclear. This CDR3 contains 16 residues. From germline, CDR1 is MGHRA and CDR2 YSYEKL. The V end was cut by 0 bases, the J end by 5 bases, with 11 bases between. CDR3 nucleotide sequence: TGCGCCAGCAGCCAAGAGTGGAGAAACAATAATTCACCCCTCCACTTT. It yields the protein CASSQEWRNNNSPLHF.

This clone was counted once. This rearrangement joins TRBV6-5 to TRBJ1-4; D ambiguous. The V gene's germline CDR1 is MNHEY and CDR2 SVGAGI. Trimming took 0 bases from V and 7 from J, leaving 15 bases between them. The CDR3 is made up of 16 amino acids. CDR3: CASSYSRVAAGEKLFF. The CDR3 DNA reads TGTGCCAGCAGTTACTCACGGGTGGCAGCCGGTGAAAAACTGTTTTTT.

In regard to this clone: Different DNA sequences within this sample yield the same CDR3. The rearrangement uses TRBV4-3 and TRBJ2-1, with 9 bases fitting TRBD2. Trimming removed 3 bases from V and 10 bases from J; junction bases left unmatched: 13. The length of the CDR3 is 16 residues. The germline CDR1 and CDR2 sequences are LGHNA and YSLEER. CDR3 DNA: TGCGCCAGCAGCCAGGATCTAGCGGGGAGCCTGAGGGAGCAGTTCTTC. Amino acids: CASSQDLAGSLREQFF.

This chain links TRBV19 with TRBJ2-1; the match to TRBD1 covers 8 bases. The germline CDR1 and CDR2 sequences are LNHDA and SQIVND (reference sequence). V trimming: 8 bases; J trimming: 0 bases; junction bases outside the gene matches: 9. CDR3 length equals 16 residues. The CDR3 DNA reads as TGTGCCAGTCGGCCGCACACAGGGGGCTCCTACAATGAGCAGTTCTTC. Its translation is CASRPHTGGSYNEQFF.

This chain joins TRBV5-1 and TRBJ2-7; TRBD2 matches at 13 bases. CDR1 SGHRS and CDR2 YFSETQ come from the germline V gene. J was trimmed by 0 bases and V by 6 bases; bases with no gene match: 6. The CDR3 contains 16 residues. For the CDR3, the DNA is TGCGCCAGCACTCCGGGACTAGCGGGGTACTCCTACGAGCAGTACTTC. Translated: CASTPGLAGYSYEQYF. Variable domain in full (rest from reference TRBV5-1 and TRBJ2-7): KAGVTQTPRYLIKTRGQQVTLSCSPISGHRSVSWYQQTPGQGLQFLFEYFSETQRNKGNFPGRFSGRQFSNSRSEMNVSTLELGDSALYLCASTPGLAGYSYEQYFGPGTRLTVT.

This clone showed up just once. The chain is built from TRBV10-3 and TRBJ1-4; the D gene is possibly TRBD1 (6 bases). V was shortened by 0 bases and J by 6 bases, with 17 bases between the two germline ends. Germline V lookup: CDR1 ENHRY, CDR2 SYGVKD. CDR3 size: 17 residues. This CDR3 reads CAISESPSGQIHEKLFF. As DNA, the CDR3 is TGTGCCATCAGTGAGTCGCCGTCTGGACAGATCCATGAAAAACTGTTTTTT.

The genes are TRBV3-1 (or the pseudogene TRBV3-2) and TRBJ2-7; 8 nucleotides match TRBD1. V gave up 5 bases and J gave up 2 bases; unmatched junction bases: 5. Germline V gives CDR1 LGHDT, CDR2 YNNKEL (reference sequence). This CDR3 spans 14 amino acids. The CDR3 sequence is CASSARTGTYEQYF. The CDR3 DNA reads TGTGCCAGCAGCGCACGGACAGGGACCTACGAGCAGTACTTC.

The chain combines TRBV5-6 with TRBJ2-3; D is uncertain. The length of the CDR3 is 13 residues. V shed 1 base and J shed 0 bases, with 3 bases lying between them. CDR1 and CDR2 (germline): SGHDT, YYEEEE. The CDR3 here is CASSLTSTDTQYF. The DNA of the CDR3 is TGTGCCAGCAGCTTGACTAGCACAGATACGCAGTATTTT.

The CDR3 DNA sequence: TGTGCCAGCAGCCCAGGGACAGGGGGCCACTATGGCTACACCTTC. Protein product: CASSPGTGGHYGYTF. V is TRBV7-3 and J is TRBJ1-2, with TRBD1 matching 12 bases. The CDR3 is 15 residues long. V shed 5 bases, J shed 3 bases, and the junction held 4 bases outside the gene matches. CDR1 and CDR2 (germline): SGHTA, FQGTGA.

Turning to this clone: One junction end does not reproduce the germline sequence, and a read error may be involved. V is TRBV3-1 (or the pseudogene TRBV3-2) and J is TRBJ2-1; D gene uncertain. The CDR3 runs to 11 residues. The V gene's germline CDR1 is LGHDT and CDR2 YNNKEL (reference sequence). CDR3 sequence: CASSQAREQFF. The CDR3 bases are TGTGCCAGCAGCCAAGCGCGAGAGCAATTCTTC.

This clone was detected once. The chain combines TRBV6-4 with TRBJ1-1, with D hard to call. This CDR3 comprises 13 residues. CDR1 is MRHNA and CDR2 is SNTAGT in the germline V gene. V was shortened by 5 bases and J by 2 bases, with 9 bases between the two germline ends. As DNA, the CDR3 is TGTGCCAGCAGTCAGATGACTAACACTGAAGCTTTCTTT. This translates into CASSQMTNTEAFF.

The chain has TRBV18 and TRBJ1-2, with 8 bases aligning to TRBD1. The V gene end was trimmed by 3 bases and the J gene end by 4 bases; junction bases not matched to a gene: 7. The germline V gene has CDR1 KGHSH and CDR2 LQKENI. The CDR3 consists of 15 residues. The DNA for the CDR3 is TGTGCCAGCTCACCCAGGACAGGGAATGTCTATGGCTACACCTTC. This gives the protein CASSPRTGNVYGYTF.

This chain links TRBV6-5 with TRBJ1-6; no definite D call. CDR3 length equals 14 residues. The ends were cut back, 7 bases at V and 0 bases at J, with 7 bases in the middle. CDR1 is MNHEY and CDR2 is SVGAGI in the germline V gene. The CDR3 reads CASTVSSYNSPLHF. In nucleotides, the CDR3 is TGTGCCAGCACGGTGAGCTCCTATAATTCACCCCTCCACTTT.

The J gene is TRBJ1-2, the V gene TRBV19, with 10 bases aligning to TRBD1. Germline assignment: CDR1 LNHDA and CDR2 SQIVND (reference sequence). Trimming took 3 bases from V and 7 from J; bases not matched to a gene: 8. CDR3 length: 15 amino acids. This CDR3 is CASSMGRQGASGYTF. The CDR3 bases are TGTGCCAGTAGTATGGGGAGACAGGGGGCAAGTGGCTACACCTTC.

This sequence joins TRBV7-9 and TRBJ1-1; TRBD1 might be the D (6 bases). The V and J ends lost 0 bases and 7 bases respectively, with 9 bases between them. The CDR3 sequence is 13 residues long. Per the germline V gene, CDR1 is SEHNR and CDR2 is FQNEAQ (reference sequence). CDR3 loop: CASSLAGGGEAFF. The CDR3 nucleotides are TGTGCCAGCAGCTTAGCAGGGGGTGGTGAAGCTTTCTTT.

The chain couples TRBV5-6 to TRBJ1-1; TRBD1 aligns across 9 bases. CDR3 length equals 16 residues. Germline V gives CDR1 SGHDT, CDR2 YYEEEE. Germline trimming cut 4 bases from V and 5 bases from J; bases unmatched to any gene: 12. The CDR3: CASSHFRDRVVTEAFF. CDR3 sequence (DNA): TGTGCCAGCAGCCACTTTAGGGACAGGGTCGTGACTGAAGCTTTCTTT.

Worth noting for this clone: Germline is not matched at one junction end, which may reflect a read error. The rearrangement uses TRBV4-1 and TRBJ2-4; D remains ambiguous. The CDR3 has 11 residues. Germline V gene sequence: CDR1 MGHRA, CDR2 YSYEKL. CDR3 region: CASSQDMIRSW. The CDR3 region has the DNA TGCGCCAGCAGCCAAGATATGATCAGGTCTTGG.

V and J are TRBV28 and TRBJ1-6; D possibly corresponds to TRBD1 (5 bases). V was trimmed by 2 bases and J by 9 bases, leaving 17 bases between them. The CDR3 is 16 residues long. Germline loops: CDR1 MDHEN, CDR2 SYDVKM. The CDR3 protein is CASSLVGTGGFSPLHF. In DNA form, the CDR3 reads TGTGCCAGCAGTTTAGTGGGGACGGGAGGTTTTTCACCCCTCCACTTT.

The chain employs TRBV24-1 and TRBJ2-3; 7 nucleotides align to TRBD1. J gave up 1 base and V 3 bases, and 3 bases lay outside the gene matches. Germline assignment: CDR1 KGHDR and CDR2 SFDVKD. The CDR3 runs to 15 residues. The CDR3 coding sequence is TGTGCCACCAGTGATGGCGGACAGGGCACAGATACGCAGTATTTT. It specifies CATSDGGQGTDTQYF.

V and J are TRBV5-6 and TRBJ1-2; D uncertain. CDR3 length: 15 residues. Deletions cut 2 bases from V and 4 bases from J, with 15 bases between. Germline V CDR1 and CDR2: SGHDT, YYEEEE. The CDR3 region has the DNA TGTGCCAGCAGCTTAGGGAGTACTGGGCCCTATGGCTACACCTTC. Protein sequence: CASSLGSTGPYGYTF.

The rearrangement links TRBV2 to TRBJ1-5, with TRBD1 identical over 9 bases. The CDR3 covers 17 residues. Germline CDR1 and CDR2: SNHLY and FYNNEI. The J segment lost 1 base and the V segment lost 3 bases, leaving 7 bases of the junction unmatched. CDR3 in amino acids: CASSDYTGGASNQPQHF. The DNA of the CDR3 is TGTGCCAGCAGTGATTACACAGGGGGCGCGAGCAATCAGCCCCAGCATTTT. The variable domain in full, with the rest retrieved from reference TRBV2 and TRBJ1-5, is EPEVTQTPSHQVTQMGQEVILRCVPISNHLYFYWYRQILGQKVEFLVSFYNNEISEKSEIFDDQFSVERPDGSNFTLKIRSTKLEDSAMYFCASSDYTGGASNQPQHFGDGTRLSIL.

The rearrangement uses TRBV5-6 and TRBJ1-6, with 7 positions matching TRBD1. The germline V gene encodes CDR1 SGHDT and CDR2 YYEEEE. The CDR3 runs to 16 residues. The V gene end was trimmed by 4 bases and the J gene end by 5 bases; junction bases not matched to a gene: 9. The CDR3 DNA reads TGTGCCAGCAGCCAGGCGGTACAGGGGAATAATTCACCCCTCCACTTT. It codes for CASSQAVQGNNSPLHF.

This clone was picked up one time. The CDR3 protein is CASSPPSLYGYTF. The CDR3 bases are TGTGCCAGCTCACCACCAAGCCTCTATGGCTACACCTTC. The chain combines TRBV18 with TRBJ1-2, with no clear D. V gave up 0 bases and J gave up 4 bases, with 6 bases separating them. The CDR3 runs 13 residues. The germline CDR1 and CDR2 sequences are KGHSH and LQKENI. Combining the CDR3 with reference TRBV18 and TRBJ1-2 gives the whole variable domain NAGVMQNPRHLVRRRGQEARLRCSPMKGHSHVYWYRQLPEEGLKFMVYLQKENIIDESGMPKERFSAEFPKEGPSILRIQQVVRGDSAAYFCASSPPSLYGYTFGSGTRLTVV.

The V call is TRBV5-4, the J call TRBJ2-5, with 15 positions matching TRBD2. The CDR3 loop spans 17 amino acids. V lost 3 bases and J lost 5; bases outside the gene matches: 8. Per the germline V gene, CDR1 is SGHNT and CDR2 is YYREEE (reference sequence). In DNA, the CDR3 is TGTGCCAGCAGCTCTGGACTAGCGGGGGGGCCGGAGGAGACCCAGTACTTC. Encoded protein: CASSSGLAGGPEETQYF.

This clone was picked up one time. This chain links TRBV27 with TRBJ2-1; 11 bases are a match to TRBD2. This CDR3 contains 18 residues. The germline gives CDR1 MNHEY, CDR2 SMNVEV (reference sequence). With V trimmed by 7 bases and J by 5 bases, 16 bases remained unmatched. CDR3 loop: CASTTQIVAGGTNNEQFF. The CDR3 nucleotides are TGTGCCAGCACCACTCAGATCGTAGCGGGGGGGACTAACAATGAGCAGTTCTTC.